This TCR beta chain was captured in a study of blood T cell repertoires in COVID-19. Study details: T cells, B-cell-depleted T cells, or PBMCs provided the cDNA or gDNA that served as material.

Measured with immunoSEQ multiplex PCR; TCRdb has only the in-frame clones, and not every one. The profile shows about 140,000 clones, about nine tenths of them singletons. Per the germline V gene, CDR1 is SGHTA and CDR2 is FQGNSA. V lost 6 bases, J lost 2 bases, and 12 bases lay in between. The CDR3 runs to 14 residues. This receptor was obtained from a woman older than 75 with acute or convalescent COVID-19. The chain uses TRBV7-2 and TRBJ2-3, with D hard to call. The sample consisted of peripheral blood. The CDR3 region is CASSLARSTDTQYF. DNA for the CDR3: TGTGCCAGCAGTCTCGCCAGATCCACAGATACGCAGTATTTT.